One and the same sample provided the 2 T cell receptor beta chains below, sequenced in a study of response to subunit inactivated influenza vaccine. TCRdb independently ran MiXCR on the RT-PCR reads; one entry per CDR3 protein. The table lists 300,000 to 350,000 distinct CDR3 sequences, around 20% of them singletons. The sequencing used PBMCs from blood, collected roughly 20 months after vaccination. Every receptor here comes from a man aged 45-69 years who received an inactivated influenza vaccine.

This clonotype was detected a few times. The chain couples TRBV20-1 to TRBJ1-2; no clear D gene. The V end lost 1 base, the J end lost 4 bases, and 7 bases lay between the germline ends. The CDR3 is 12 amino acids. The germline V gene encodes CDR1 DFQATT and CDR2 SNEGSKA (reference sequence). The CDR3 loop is CSARGGRYGYTF. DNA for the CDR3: TGCAGTGCTAGAGGCGGACGCTATGGCTACACCTTC.

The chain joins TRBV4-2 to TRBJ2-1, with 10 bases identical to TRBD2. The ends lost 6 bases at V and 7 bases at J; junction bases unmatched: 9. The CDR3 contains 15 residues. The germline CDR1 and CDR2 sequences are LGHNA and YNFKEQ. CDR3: CASSSAGGPGNEQFF. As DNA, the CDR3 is TGTGCCAGCAGTTCAGCGGGAGGGCCGGGGAATGAGCAGTTCTTC.